Given below is one T cell receptor beta chain in context. What it binds is not known. The method was immunoSEQ multiplex PCR; TCRdb's version includes in-frame clones alone and lacks a portion of them. Of around 100,000 clones in the sample, roughly nine tenths were seen once. Time point: cycle 4 day 1 (C4D1), after 6 weeks of nivolumab. All trial patients relapsed after autologous stem cell transplantation. Complete response, partial response or progressive disease was recorded as best response. The germline gives CDR1 MGHRA, CDR2 YSYEKL. CDR3 length equals 15 residues. J was trimmed by 7 bases and V by 0 bases; bases with no gene match: 9. The sample belongs to a study of PD-1 blockade in classical Hodgkin lymphoma. Study outcomes and limitations: Among the patients, those starting nivolumab under 1 year after ASCT were excluded.

J is TRBJ2-7 and V is TRBV4-1, with 7 bases matching TRBD1. This TCR came from a human donor with classical Hodgkin lymphoma. The sequencing used peripheral blood mononuclear cells (PBMCs), collected before the fourth cycle of nivolumab. CDR3 nucleotide sequence: TGCGCCAGCAGCCAAGATATAGGGGGCGGTTCGGAGCAGTACTTC. Its translation: CASSQDIGGGSEQYF.